The 9 T cell receptor beta chains below all came from one sample that was sequenced in a study of blood T cell repertoires in COVID-19. Assay: immunoSEQ multiplex PCR; the TCRdb copy retains only in-frame clones and omits some. The repertoire includes around 160,000 clones, roughly four fifths of them detected once, and approximately 18% sits in the top ten. The sequenced sample consisted of peripheral blood. Receptor source: a woman of 80 years or more with acute or convalescent COVID-19.

The DNA of the CDR3 is TGTGCCAGCAGCCCCGAACTGGGCCCCAATGAAAAACTGTTTTTT. Translating it yields CASSPELGPNEKLFF. The chain links TRBV11-2 to TRBJ1-4, with no clear D. This CDR3 has 15 amino acids. Deletions cut 5 bases from V and 5 bases from J, with 15 bases between. Germline V gene lookup returns CDR1 SGHAT and CDR2 FQNNGV.

The chain uses TRBV30 and TRBJ1-1; perhaps TRBD1 as D (5 bases). This CDR3 comprises 12 residues. Germline CDR1 reads GTSNPN; CDR2 reads SVGIG (reference sequence). The V and J ends lost 2 bases and 5 bases respectively, with 9 bases between them. CDR3 nucleotides: TGTGCCTGGAGTCTGGGGGGGACTGAAGCTTTCTTT. Protein: CAWSLGGTEAFF.

The sample holds one count of this clone. V is TRBV3-1 (or the pseudogene TRBV3-2) and J is TRBJ2-2; D is unclear. Germline V CDR1 and CDR2: LGHDT, YNNKEL (reference sequence). V lost 0 bases and J lost 7, with 6 bases in between. The length of the CDR3 is 13 residues. CDR3: CASSQDPGGELFF. CDR3 nucleotide sequence: TGTGCCAGCAGCCAAGATCCCGGCGGGGAGCTGTTTTTT.

This clone turned up a few times. The chain is built from TRBV6-2 or TRBV6-3 and TRBJ1-4, with 7 bases fitting TRBD1. The CDR3 spans 14 residues. Germline loops: CDR1 MNHEY, CDR2 SVGEGT. V shed 3 bases and J 7 bases; nucleotides not matched to a gene: 5. CDR3 sequence (DNA): TGTGCCAGCAGTTATCTACAGGGGTCTGAAAAACTGTTTTTT. Its translation is CASSYLQGSEKLFF.

Turning to this clone: Other DNA sequences in the sample encode the same CDR3. This rearrangement joins TRBV10-1 to TRBJ2-3, with 7 bases lining up with TRBD2. Per germline, CDR1 WNHNN and CDR2 SYGVQD (reference sequence). V was pared by 0 bases and J by 5 bases, with 5 bases of the junction left unmatched. The CDR3 covers 15 residues. In DNA, the CDR3 is TGCGCCAGCAGTGAGTCGGTGGGAGGGGTAGATACGCAGTATTTT. Translated, it gives CASSESVGGVDTQYF.

The chain joins TRBV7-9 to TRBJ1-1, with 8 bases aligning to TRBD1. The CDR3 spans 16 residues. V lost 5 bases to trimming and J lost 1 base; unmatched junction nucleotides: 9. Per the germline V gene, CDR1 is SEHNR and CDR2 is FQNEAQ (reference sequence). In DNA form, the CDR3 reads TGTGCCAGCAGCCCACCGGACAGGGTAAAGAACACTGAAGCTTTCTTT. Protein product: CASSPPDRVKNTEAFF.

The sample holds one count of this clone. The chain has TRBV11-2 and TRBJ2-7, with 7 nucleotides matching TRBD2. CDR3 length: 15 residues. The junction had 3 bases not matched to a gene; V was cut back by 0 bases and J by 1 base. Germline CDR1 and CDR2: SGHAT and FQNNGV. The CDR3 region has the DNA TGTGCCAGCAGCTTAGAGACTAGCCGTTCCTACGAGCAGTACTTC. This codes for CASSLETSRSYEQYF.

The chain has TRBV3-1 (or the pseudogene TRBV3-2) and TRBJ1-1, with 9 bases fitting TRBD1. J lost 5 bases, V lost 4 bases, and 2 bases had no gene match. This CDR3 region has 13 residues. CDR1 is LGHDT, CDR2 YNNKEL, per germline (reference sequence). CDR3 in DNA: TGTGCCAGCAGCCGAGGACAGGGGACTGAAGCTTTCTTT. It codes for CASSRGQGTEAFF.

The chain has TRBV5-1 and TRBJ1-6; weak D call: TRBD1 (6 bases). The CDR3 spans 16 residues. V lost 1 base to trimming and J lost 4 bases, with 12 bases between them. CDR1 and CDR2 (germline): SGHRS, YFSETQ. CDR3 DNA: TGCGCCAGCAGCTTGCTACGAGGGGGTTATAATTCACCCCTCCACTTT. It codes for CASSLLRGGYNSPLHF.